This T cell receptor (beta chain) comes out of a study of cytomegalovirus exposure and HLA in healthy donors. Background on the study: As released early, the data held 70 million to 100 million unique TCRs from HLA-typed donors. Whole-study findings and limits: Earlier analysis found most TCR beta V segments productive about 87% or about 30% of the time. The authors later found HLA-associated TCR beta chains more clonally expanded than equally common others.

The germline CDR1 and CDR2 sequences are MDHEN and SYDVKM. CDR3 size: 14 residues. Trimming took 4 bases from V and 1 from J, leaving 10 bases between them. The PCR had 60 Vbeta and 13 Jbeta primers. Original processing methods: About 11 million of tens of millions of unique TCR beta chains were shared, per a later count. Libraries were prepared by immunoSEQ multiplex PCR; TCRdb keeps only in-frame clonotypes and omits some of them. The V and J calls and clone size are taken from that table; D and trimming were inferred from the DNA. The sample lists around 150,000 clones; roughly three quarters were seen once. Concerning this clone itself: What it binds is unknown.

V and J are TRBV28 and TRBJ1-1, with D unclear. The clonotype originates from a man aged 25-45 years in good health and CMV-seronegative. Sequenced: PBMCs. In DNA form, the CDR3 reads TGTGCCAGCAGTTCCATGGCGGAGAACACTGAAGCTTTCTTT. Amino acid sequence: CASSSMAENTEAFF.